This TCR beta chain was identified in a study of shared clonotypes between healthy human individuals. TCRdb's copy holds only in-frame clones and misses some; the assay was immunoSEQ multiplex PCR. The sample yields 1,500,000 or so clones, more than 95% seen once. CDR1 SNHLY and CDR2 FYNNEI come from the germline V gene. The germline V and J ends were trimmed by 7 bases and 7 bases, with 7 bases remaining between them. The CDR3 sequence is 10 residues long. This TCR was recovered from a man aged 25 to 40 in good health. The gene calls are TRBV2 and TRBJ1-2, with no clear D. Sequenced input: naive CD4+ T cells sorted from blood. The subset is: CD45RA+ positively selected. The CDR3 loop reads CASKSGGYTF. CDR3 DNA sequence: TGTGCCAGCAAGAGTGGTGGCTACACCTTC.